The rows below give T cell receptor beta chains drawn from one sample of a study of shared clonotypes between healthy human individuals. The protocol was immunoSEQ multiplex PCR, while the TCRdb copy is restricted to in-frame clones and leaves out a portion. This repertoire shows about 600,000 clones, approximately 97% found once; its top ten account for around 0.057%. The specimen sequenced was naive CD4+ T cells sorted from blood. The receptor set was obtained from a woman aged 25-40 years in good health. The CDR3 runs from the conserved cysteine through the conserved F or W. The D gene is left open where the match is weak. Only part of the rows carry a size: once, few, many, or a class if the clone is expanded.

-	-	TRBV27	TRBJ1-6	CASTPRRASSYNSPLHF	TGTGCCAGCACCCCCCGTCGGGCGAGCTCCTATAATTCACCCCTCCACTTT
-	TRBD1	TRBV18	TRBJ2-4	CASSPPDRSHIQYF	TGTGCCAGCTCACCACCGGACAGGTCACACATTCAGTACTTC
-	TRBD1	TRBV19	TRBJ2-7	CASSSQGAAYEQYF	TGTGCCAGTAGTTCACAGGGGGCAGCGTACGAGCAGTACTTC
-	TRBD1	TRBV7-2	TRBJ2-1	CASSLDRHNEQFF	TGTGCCAGCAGCTTGGACAGGCACAATGAGCAGTTCTTC
-	-	TRBV21-1	TRBJ2-7	CASSKPAYEQYF	TGTGCCAGCAGCAAACCGGCCTACGAGCAGTACTTC
-	TRBD1	TRBV29-1	TRBJ1-1	CSVVGGGIPLMNTEAFF	TGCAGCGTTGTTGGAGGGGGCATCCCCCTCATGAACACTGAAGCTTTCTTT
-	-	TRBV5-5	TRBJ2-7	CASSLGLGTSYEQYF	TGTGCCAGCAGCTTGGGATTGGGGACATCCTACGAGCAGTACTTC
-	TRBD2	TRBV10-2	TRBJ2-7	CASSESASGTSYEQYF	TGCGCCAGCAGTGAGTCGGCTAGCGGTACCTCCTACGAGCAGTACTTC
-	-	TRBV5-1	TRBJ2-7	CASSLFSGSYEQYF	TGCGCCAGCAGCTTGTTTTCCGGCTCCTACGAGCAGTACTTC
-	TRBD1	TRBV28	TRBJ1-3	CASSPSGQGRTGNTIYF	TGTGCCAGCAGTCCCTCGGGACAGGGGAGGACTGGAAACACCATATATTTT
-	-	TRBV5-5	TRBJ1-5	CASSFSDDSNQPQHF	TGTGCCAGCAGCTTTTCAGATGATAGCAATCAGCCCCAGCATTTT
-	-	TRBV14	TRBJ2-1	CASSQAYSYNEQFF	TGTGCCAGCAGCCAAGCATATTCCTACAATGAGCAGTTCTTC
-	TRBD2	TRBV5-1	TRBJ2-7	CASSGGWARGVKYF	TGCGCTTCAAGCGGGGGCTGGGCCAGAGGGGTGAAGTACTTC
-	-	TRBV5-1	TRBJ2-7	CASTTPGDPEQYF	TGCGCCAGTACCACCCCAGGGGATCCCGAGCAGTACTTC
-	-	TRBV6-6	TRBJ2-7	CASSYEGYEQYF	TGTGCCAGCAGTTACGAGGGTTACGAGCAGTACTTC
-	-	TRBV5-3	TRBJ2-7	CARSWGRRGGDEQYF	TGTGCCAGAAGCTGGGGGAGGAGGGGTGGCGACGAGCAGTACTTC
-	TRBD2	TRBV28	TRBJ2-7	CASNLARELYEQYF	TGTGCCAGCAACCTGGCGCGGGAGCTCTACGAGCAGTACTTC
few	-	TRBV6-6	TRBJ1-2	CASSYFRGEGYTF	TGTGCCAGCAGTTACTTCCGCGGGGAGGGCTACACCTTC
-	-	TRBV5-6	TRBJ2-3	CASSLVARATDTQYF	TGTGCCAGCAGCTTGGTAGCCAGGGCGACAGATACGCAGTATTTT
-	-	TRBV15	TRBJ2-2	CATSRDLQGGSNTGELFF	TGTGCCACCAGCAGAGACCTTCAGGGAGGTTCAAACACCGGGGAGCTGTTTTTT
-	-	TRBV29-1	TRBJ1-1	CGCGLTNTEAFF	TGCGGATGTGGGTTAACGAACACTGAAGCTTTCTTT
once	-	TRBV25-1	TRBJ2-7	CASRNSGGTYEQYF	TGTGCCAGCAGAAATAGCGGAGGTACCTACGAGCAGTACTTC
-	-	TRBV6-1	TRBJ2-2	CASRNSGPSGELFF	TGTGCCAGCAGGAACTCGGGCCCCTCCGGGGAGCTGTTTTTT
-	TRBD2	TRBV6-5	TRBJ2-7	CASSYSLAGYEQYF	TGTGCCAGCAGTTACAGTCTAGCGGGCTACGAGCAGTACTTC
-	-	TRBV20-1	TRBJ2-3	CSARERFTQYF	TGCAGTGCTAGAGAGCGGTTTACGCAGTATTTT
once	TRBD2	TRBV28	TRBJ2-7	CASSLVGSGSSYEQYF	TGTGCCAGCAGTTTAGTAGGTAGCGGGAGCTCCTACGAGCAGTACTTC
-	TRBD2	TRBV27	TRBJ2-7	CASSLSGTTSPRKQYF	TGTGCCAGCAGTCTTAGTGGGACTACTAGCCCCCGAAAGCAGTACTTC
once	TRBD1	TRBV7-9	TRBJ1-3	CASSLGKGAGNTIYF	TGTGCCAGCAGCTTAGGGAAGGGGGCCGGAAACACCATATATTTT
-	TRBD2	TRBV4-1	TRBJ2-7	CASSQDGGVPSYEQYF	TGCGCCAGCAGCCAAGATGGGGGGGTTCCTTCCTACGAGCAGTACTTC
-	-	TRBV2	TRBJ1-3	CASSVGPPGNTIYF	TGTGCCAGCAGTGTGGGTCCTCCTGGAAACACCATATATTTT
-	TRBD1	TRBV5-1	TRBJ2-5	CASSLEDRVQETQYF	TGCGCCAGCAGCTTGGAGGACAGGGTCCAAGAGACCCAGTACTTC
-	TRBD2	TRBV4-1	TRBJ2-4	CASSQELAVLNIQYF	TGCGCCAGCAGCCAAGAACTAGCGGTATTAAACATTCAGTACTTC
-	-	TRBV7-2	TRBJ1-1	CASSLGQNTEAFF	TGTGCCAGCAGCCTGGGACAAAACACTGAAGCTTTCTTT
-	-	TRBV9	TRBJ1-2	CASSVDGTYGYTF	TGTGCCAGCAGCGTAGACGGGACCTATGGCTACACCTTC
-	TRBD2	TRBV6-5	TRBJ2-7	CASSPQRGYEQYF	TGTGCCAGCAGTCCACAGCGGGGCTACGAGCAGTACTTC
-	TRBD1	TRBV18	TRBJ1-1	CASSRDRSTEAFF	TGTGCCAGCTCACGGGACAGGTCCACTGAAGCTTTCTTT
-	-	TRBV6-5	TRBJ1-5	CATKGDSNQPQHF	TGTGCCACCAAAGGGGACAGCAATCAGCCCCAGCATTTT
-	TRBD2	TRBV28	TRBJ2-4	CASGLAGTTKNIQYF	TGTGCCTCAGGGCTAGCGGGAACAACCAAAAACATTCAGTACTTC
once	TRBD2	TRBV10-3	TRBJ2-7	CAIRGLAGERPYEQYF	TGTGCCATCAGAGGACTAGCGGGAGAGCGTCCCTACGAGCAGTACTTC
-	-	TRBV7-2	TRBJ1-1	CASSSSPGTNTEAFF	TGTGCCAGCAGCTCAAGCCCCGGGACGAACACTGAAGCTTTCTTT
-	-	TRBV28	TRBJ2-7	CASRRTVSYEQYF	TGTGCCAGCAGACGGACAGTCTCCTACGAGCAGTACTTC
-	TRBD2	TRBV6-6	TRBJ2-3	CASSSTSGTRTDTQYF	TGTGCCAGCAGTTCGACTAGCGGGACTCGCACAGATACGCAGTATTTT
-	-	TRBV9	TRBJ2-7	CASSPTGLAGGPYEQYF	TGTGCCAGCAGCCCAACCGGACTGGCGGGTGGTCCCTACGAGCAGTACTTC
-	-	TRBV18	TRBJ2-7	CASSPPVPSAYEQYF	TGTGCCAGCTCACCCCCCGTCCCTTCGGCCTACGAGCAGTACTTC
-	-	TRBV5-4	TRBJ1-3	CASSLAGSGNTIYF	TGTGCCAGCAGCTTGGCAGGTAGCGGAAACACCATATATTTT
-	-	TRBV19	TRBJ2-7	CASSINREQYF	TGTGCCAGTAGTATCAACAGGGAGCAGTACTTC
-	TRBD1	TRBV10-2	TRBJ2-7	CASRGGTGGDEQYF	TGCGCCAGCAGGGGTGGGACAGGGGGCGACGAGCAGTACTTC
-	-	TRBV2	TRBJ2-2	CASNEQANTGELFF	TGTGCCAGCAACGAGCAGGCGAACACCGGGGAGCTGTTTTTT
-	-	TRBV2	TRBJ2-5	CASSGIAQETQYF	TGTGCCAGCAGTGGTATAGCCCAGGAGACCCAGTACTTC
-	-	TRBV6-5	TRBJ2-3	CASIWAADTQYF	TGTGCCAGCATCTGGGCGGCAGATACGCAGTATTTT